The entry that follows covers one T cell receptor (beta chain) sequence. This entry comes from a study of blood T cell repertoires in COVID-19. Study-level background: The United States, Italy and Spain provided the acute and convalescent COVID-19 samples. PBMCs, B-cell-depleted T cells, or T cells provided the cDNA or gDNA that made up the material.

In the authors' workflow: Estimated nucleated cell counts came from reference gene primer amplification. The method was immunoSEQ multiplex PCR; TCRdb's version includes in-frame clones alone and lacks a portion of them. The V and J calls and clone size are taken from that table; D and trimming were inferred from the DNA. The profile shows roughly 150,000 clones, 76% of them singletons. This CDR3 has 16 amino acids. CDR1 is LGHNA and CDR2 is YNFKEQ in the germline V gene. Trimming pared 0 bases from V and 4 bases from J, leaving 15 bases between. This TCR was sampled from a woman over 75 with acute or convalescent COVID-19. The gene calls are TRBV4-2 and TRBJ1-2; TRBD1 is a possible D gene (6 bases). Source material: peripheral blood. This chain's CDR3 is CASSQDLPRGTYGYTF. In DNA, the CDR3 is TGTGCCAGCAGCCAAGATCTCCCCAGGGGTACCTATGGCTACACCTTC.